This TCR beta chain was identified during a study of T-cell memory formation after mild COVID-19. The wider study: In these data, TCR clusters were largely donor specific.

Constant-segment primers and 5'RACE yielded cDNA libraries for TCR alpha and TCR beta, each carrying sample barcodes and UMIs. MiXCR was run by TCRdb on the 5' RACE reads, yielding one entry per CDR3 protein. The top ten hold around 13% of the sample, which has 300,000 to 400,000 distinct CDR3 sequences, around 20% seen once. This clonotype has more than one count but fewer than ten. What it recognizes is unknown. V dropped 1 base and J dropped 4 bases, with 13 bases sitting between them. The CDR3 loop spans 15 amino acids. Whole-study results and caveats: Clones which contracted sat mainly in CM and EM if CD4+, and in EMRA if CD8+. Clones contracting over day 15 to 85 were CD4/CD8 balanced, with later expanders leaning CD4+.

The sequence came from an adult woman who had mild COVID-19 (a few samples of this study predate the infection). Cell type and time point are not known. The chain is built from TRBV12-3 or TRBV12-4 and TRBJ1-1; D gene ambiguous. What was sequenced was PBMCs or a T cell subset sorted from them (not recorded which). The CDR3: CASSLGSGYGTEAFF. CDR3 bases: TGTGCCAGCAGTTTAGGATCTGGGTATGGCACTGAAGCTTTCTTT.